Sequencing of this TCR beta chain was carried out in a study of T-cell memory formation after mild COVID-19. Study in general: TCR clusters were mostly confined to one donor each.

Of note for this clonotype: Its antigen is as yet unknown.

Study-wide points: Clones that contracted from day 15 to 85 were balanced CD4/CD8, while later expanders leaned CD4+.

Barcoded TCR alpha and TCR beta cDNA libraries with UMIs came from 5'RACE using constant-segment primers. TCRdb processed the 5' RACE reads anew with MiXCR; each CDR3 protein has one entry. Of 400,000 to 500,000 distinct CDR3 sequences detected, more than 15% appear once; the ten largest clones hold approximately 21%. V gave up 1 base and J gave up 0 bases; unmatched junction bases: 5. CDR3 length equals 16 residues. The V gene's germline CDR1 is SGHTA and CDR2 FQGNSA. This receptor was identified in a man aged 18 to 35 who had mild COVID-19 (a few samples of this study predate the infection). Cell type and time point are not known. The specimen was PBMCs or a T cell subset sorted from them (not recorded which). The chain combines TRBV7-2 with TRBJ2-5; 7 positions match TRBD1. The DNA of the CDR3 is TGTGCCAGCAGCTTAGGGGACAGACTGTACCAAGAGACCCAGTACTTC. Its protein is CASSLGDRLYQETQYF. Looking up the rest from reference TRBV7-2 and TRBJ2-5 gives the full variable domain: GAGVSQSPSNKVTEKGKDVELRCDPISGHTALYWYRQSLGQGLEFLIYFQGNSAPDKSGLPSDRFSAERTGGSVSTLTIQRTQQEDSAVYLCASSLGDRLYQETQYFGPGTRLLVL.